One and the same sample provided the 23 T cell receptor beta chains below, sequenced in a study of blood T cell repertoires in COVID-19 (dated by TCRdb to 2018 to 2021). The library was prepared using the immunoSEQ multiplex PCR assay. Held by TCRdb, this immuneACCESS table contains in-frame sequences only and omits some clones. Under half of the omission traces to an unresolved V gene where checked; the cause of the rest is unknown. The sample yields some 160,000 clones; around 80% were counted once. The ten largest clones represent around 20% of the sample. The sequencing input was PBMCs or T cells enriched from blood (not recorded which). All receptors derive from a woman in her seventies in a cohort exposed to, infected with or recovered from COVID-19 (not recorded which).

The gene calls are TRBV19 and TRBJ2-6, with D hard to call. This CDR3 spans 15 amino acids. V shed 3 bases and J shed 2 bases, with 8 bases lying between them. Germline loops: CDR1 LNHDA, CDR2 SQIVND (reference sequence). The CDR3 is CASSIHLPGANVLTF. In DNA form, the CDR3 reads TGTGCCAGTAGTATCCACCTACCTGGGGCCAACGTCCTGACTTTC.

The J gene is TRBJ2-3, the V gene TRBV11-2, with 15 bases that match TRBD2. Germline V gives CDR1 SGHAT, CDR2 FQNNGV. V was pared by 7 bases and J by 4 bases, with 3 bases of the junction left unmatched. The CDR3 contains 15 residues. In DNA, the CDR3 is TGTGCCAGCACCTGGACTAGCGGGGGGGCAGATACGCAGTATTTT. Protein sequence: CASTWTSGGADTQYF.

The V call is TRBV3-1 (or the pseudogene TRBV3-2), the J call TRBJ2-7; D is undetermined. The germline CDR1 and CDR2 sequences are LGHDT and YNNKEL (reference sequence). The CDR3 consists of 15 residues. Trimming removed 4 bases at V and 0 bases at J, with 13 bases between. The CDR3 here is CASSLIGSPSYEQYF. The CDR3, as DNA: TGTGCCAGCAGCCTCATTGGCTCCCCCTCCTACGAGCAGTACTTC.

This clone has a handful of counts. The V call is TRBV7-8, the J call TRBJ2-7, with D maybe TRBD1 (6 bases). The germline gives CDR1 SGHVS, CDR2 FQNEAQ. The germline V and J ends were trimmed by 3 bases and 2 bases, with 11 bases remaining between them. This CDR3 comprises 14 residues. The CDR3 nucleotides read TGTGCCAGCAGCTTGGACAGTCCCACCTACGAGCAGTACTTC. Amino acid sequence: CASSLDSPTYEQYF.

The rearrangement links TRBV5-1 to TRBJ2-1, with a tentative D call TRBD1 (5 bases). CDR1 SGHRS and CDR2 YFSETQ come from the germline V gene. The CDR3 sequence is 14 residues long. With 7 bases removed from V and 3 bases from J, the gap between germline ends came to 14 bases. The CDR3 DNA sequence: TGCGCCAGCGGGGAAGCCCAGGGCTACAATGAGCAGTTCTTC. As protein: CASGEAQGYNEQFF.

This clone showed up just a few times. This chain links TRBV7-3 with TRBJ2-3, with TRBD2 matching 8 bases. CDR1 and CDR2 (germline): SGHTA, FQGTGA. V shed 3 bases and J 0 bases; nucleotides not matched to a gene: 2. This CDR3 has 15 residues. DNA for the CDR3: TGTGCCAGCAGCTTTAGCGGGGCTAGCACAGATACGCAGTATTTT. It is translated as CASSFSGASTDTQYF.

The chain links TRBV19 to TRBJ1-2; 8 bases fit TRBD1. J gave up 6 bases and V 7 bases, and 7 bases lay outside the gene matches. This CDR3 region has 13 residues. Germline CDR1 is LNHDA and CDR2 is SQIVND (reference sequence). This CDR3 reads CASNPGGANGYTF. CDR3 DNA: TGTGCCAGTAATCCAGGGGGCGCGAATGGCTACACCTTC.

This chain connects TRBV28 to TRBJ2-7; TRBD2 is a possible D gene (6 bases). CDR1 MDHEN and CDR2 SYDVKM come from the germline V gene. The CDR3 extends over 14 amino acids. Between the trimmed V and J ends, which lost 7 bases and 7 bases, there was a span of 20 bases. In nucleotides, the CDR3 is TGTGCCAGCACCCCCTCAGGCGGGGAGTGGGAGCAGTACTTC. Translating it yields CASTPSGGEWEQYF.

This clone was recorded only once. V usage is TRBV20-1 and J usage is TRBJ2-7; the match to TRBD1 covers 8 bases. Per the germline V gene, CDR1 is DFQATT and CDR2 is SNEGSKA (reference sequence). The CDR3 totals 14 residues. V lost 6 bases and J lost 2; bases outside the gene matches: 9. CDR3 loop: CSASTGGSPYEQYF. As DNA, the CDR3 is TGCAGTGCCAGTACAGGGGGTAGTCCCTACGAGCAGTACTTC.

The J gene is TRBJ2-7, the V gene TRBV18; D remains unclear. Trimming pared 0 bases from V and 2 bases from J, leaving 11 bases between. The CDR3 is 15 residues long. Germline CDR1 KGHSH, CDR2 LQKENI. The CDR3 reads CASSPPSGQTYEQYF. The CDR3, as DNA: TGTGCCAGCTCACCACCGTCTGGGCAGACCTACGAGCAGTACTTC.

The V and J genes are TRBV7-9 and TRBJ2-7, with 9 bases matching TRBD1. CDR1 is SEHNR and CDR2 is FQNEAQ in the germline V gene (reference sequence). This CDR3 is 13 amino acids long. Trimming took 5 bases from V and 4 from J; bases not matched to a gene: 3. The CDR3 here is CASSDDRGYEQYF. The CDR3 region has the DNA TGTGCCAGCAGCGACGACAGGGGGTACGAGCAGTACTTC.

The V gene is TRBV9, the J gene TRBJ2-1, with D uncertain. This CDR3 comprises 14 residues. Trimming removed 0 bases from V and 7 bases from J, with 11 bases in between. Germline V gives CDR1 SGDLS, CDR2 YYNGEE. The chain's CDR3 is CASSVGAPWNEQFF. DNA of the CDR3: TGTGCCAGCAGCGTAGGGGCTCCCTGGAATGAGCAGTTCTTC.

J is TRBJ1-6 and V is TRBV28; D is unresolved. CDR3 length: 15 amino acids. Trimming took off 6 bases at V and 7 bases at J, with 16 bases between the two ends. Germline V CDR1 and CDR2: MDHEN, SYDVKM. The CDR3 sequence is CASSAPAAGNSPLHF. The CDR3 DNA sequence: TGTGCCAGCAGCGCCCCGGCGGCTGGGAATTCACCCCTCCACTTT.

The genes are TRBV18 and TRBJ2-1; TRBD1 matches 8 bases. Germline V gene lookup returns CDR1 KGHSH and CDR2 LQKENI. This CDR3 region has 16 residues. The trim removed 6 bases at V and 5 bases at J, leaving 12 bases unmatched. CDR3: CASSGPGGVVDNEQFF. CDR3 DNA sequence: TGTGCCAGCTCGGGGCCAGGGGGCGTCGTGGACAATGAGCAGTTCTTC.

V is TRBV25-1 and J is TRBJ1-1; 8 bases map to TRBD1. Losses at the gene ends were 5 bases for V and 7 bases for J; bases not matched to a gene: 12. The CDR3 has 15 amino acids. The germline V gene encodes CDR1 MGHDK and CDR2 SYGVNS. The CDR3 DNA reads TGTGCCAGCAGTTCCCTGACAGGGGCGGCGGGTGAAGCTTTCTTT. This codes for CASSSLTGAAGEAFF.

V usage is TRBV5-1 and J usage is TRBJ2-1; D call uncertain. The CDR3 consists of 15 residues. In germline, CDR1 is SGHRS, CDR2 YFSETQ. Trimming removed 0 bases from V and 10 bases from J, with 17 bases in between. CDR3 amino acids: CASSLVQFSSGEQFF. The CDR3 bases are TGCGCCAGCAGCTTGGTTCAGTTCTCTAGTGGAGAGCAGTTCTTC.

This chain uses TRBV10-3 with TRBJ1-1, with D possibly matching TRBD1 (5 bases). Looked up from germline, CDR1 is ENHRY and CDR2 is SYGVKD. V gave up 8 bases and J gave up 5 bases, with 24 bases separating them. This CDR3 has 16 residues. The CDR3 region is CAIQSQAGIVWTEAFF. The CDR3 region has the DNA TGTGCCATCCAATCTCAGGCAGGGATCGTTTGGACTGAAGCTTTCTTT.

This clone was counted once. V usage is TRBV18 and J usage is TRBJ1-1, with a tentative D call TRBD1 (6 bases). The CDR3 loop spans 16 amino acids. Germline V gives CDR1 KGHSH, CDR2 LQKENI. Trimming removed 1 base at V and 0 bases at J, with 12 bases between. This CDR3 reads CASSPLSGQLNTEAFF. The CDR3 DNA is TGTGCCAGCTCACCACTTTCGGGACAATTGAACACTGAAGCTTTCTTT.

This clone was seen only once. The rearrangement uses TRBV30 and TRBJ1-2, with TRBD1 identical over 7 bases. This CDR3 has 14 amino acids. V gave up 3 bases and J gave up 4 bases; unmatched junction bases: 8. The germline gives CDR1 GTSNPN, CDR2 SVGIG (reference sequence). CDR3 amino acids: CAWRVKGAGYGYTF. CDR3 DNA: TGTGCCTGGAGAGTCAAGGGGGCGGGCTATGGCTACACCTTC.

The V and J genes are TRBV12-3 or TRBV12-4 and TRBJ2-1; no clear D. The CDR3 is 12 residues long. V was shortened by 3 bases and J by 7 bases, with 7 bases between the two germline ends. CDR3 bases: TGTGCCAGCAGTTTTGGGCAAAATGAGCAGTTCTTC. Encoded protein: CASSFGQNEQFF.

This clone has a single count. This chain uses TRBV24-1 with TRBJ1-5; D unresolved. With 4 bases removed from V and 4 bases from J, the gap between germline ends came to 13 bases. The CDR3 contains 15 residues. Germline lookup yields CDR1 KGHDR and CDR2 SFDVKD. CDR3 loop: CATSDPTRGNQPQHF. CDR3 sequence (DNA): TGTGCCACCAGTGACCCCACCCGAGGTAATCAGCCCCAGCATTTT.

This clone was detected only a few times. The chain carries TRBV14 and TRBJ1-1; no clear D. The V and J ends lost 3 bases and 7 bases respectively, with 15 bases between them. Germline V gene lookup returns CDR1 SGHDN and CDR2 FVKESK. The CDR3 contains 14 residues. This chain's CDR3 is CASSHLNQEGEAFF. The CDR3 DNA reads TGTGCCAGCAGCCACTTAAACCAGGAGGGTGAAGCTTTCTTT.

This clone appeared once. This rearrangement joins TRBV7-8 to TRBJ2-5, with 8 bases that match TRBD2. V lost 3 bases, J lost 4 bases, and 10 bases stayed unmatched. The CDR3 contains 16 residues. Germline V gives CDR1 SGHVS, CDR2 FQNEAQ. This CDR3 reads CASSFGGGGQGETQYF. In nucleotides, the CDR3 is TGTGCCAGCAGCTTTGGTGGCGGGGGGCAGGGAGAGACCCAGTACTTC.